Following are 10 T cell receptor beta chains from one sample sequenced in a study of beta chain features in type 1 diabetes. What these receptors recognize is not known. Study results and limitations: Within each of all four CD4+ subsets, Type 1 diabetes patients had TCRB CDR3s that were moderately but significantly shorter.

Of the isolated RNA, all was reverse transcribed, and so the sequenced material was expressed TCRB transcripts. Sequenced by immunoSEQ multiplex PCR; TCRdb stores in-frame clones only, minus some. The table lists around 160,000 clones, roughly 60% of them singletons. The sequenced sample was naive CD4+ T cells from blood. These receptors were collected from a man aged 25 to 45 with type 1 diabetes.

This clone was recorded a few times. The chain couples TRBV30 to TRBJ2-7; D remains ambiguous. V was trimmed by 0 bases and J by 7 bases, leaving 13 bases between them. This CDR3 is built from 13 residues. Germline loops: CDR1 GTSNPN, CDR2 SVGIG (reference sequence). Written as DNA, the CDR3 is TGTGCCTGGAGTGTACAACACCTCGGAGAGCAGTACTTC. Amino acid sequence: CAWSVQHLGEQYF. Combining the CDR3 with reference TRBV30 and TRBJ2-7 gives the whole variable domain SQTIHQWPATLVQPVGSPLSLECTVEGTSNPNLYWYRQAAGRGLQLLFYSVGIGQISSEVPQNLSASRPQDRQFILSSKKLLLSDSGFYLCAWSVQHLGEQYFGPGTRLTVT.

This clone has just a few counts. The gene calls are TRBV7-2 and TRBJ2-6; D not resolved. Trimming took 2 bases from V and 1 from J, leaving 6 bases between them. Per germline, CDR1 SGHTA and CDR2 FQGNSA. The CDR3 contains 15 residues. DNA for the CDR3: TGTGCCAGCAGCTTACTTATATCTGGGGCCAACGTCCTGACTTTC. Encoded protein: CASSLLISGANVLTF.

The rearrangement uses TRBV28 and TRBJ2-1; D remains ambiguous. Trimming took off 3 bases at V and 7 bases at J, with 7 bases between the two ends. The CDR3 sequence is 12 residues long. CDR1 and CDR2 from the germline V gene are MDHEN and SYDVKM. The CDR3 here is CASSLARNEQFF. For the CDR3, the DNA is TGTGCCAGCAGTTTGGCCCGGAATGAGCAGTTCTTC.

The chain couples TRBV7-2 to TRBJ2-4; TRBD1 might be the D (5 bases). Germline CDR1 reads SGHTA; CDR2 reads FQGNSA. The CDR3 contains 18 residues. Deletions cut 0 bases from V and 0 bases from J, with 15 bases between. This CDR3 reads CASSLALQDLLAKNIQYF. The CDR3 DNA sequence: TGTGCCAGCAGCTTAGCGCTACAGGATTTACTAGCCAAAAACATTCAGTACTTC.

DNA for the CDR3: TGTGCCAGCAGCGCTTCACAGGATTCACCCCTCCACTTT. Translating gives CASSASQDSPLHF. The chain uses TRBV9 and TRBJ1-6; possibly TRBD1 for D (5 bases). Trimming took 3 bases from V and 8 from J, leaving 9 bases between them. Germline CDR1 and CDR2: SGDLS and YYNGEE. CDR3 size: 13 residues.

The chain uses TRBV30 and TRBJ2-1; 10 bases line up with TRBD2. The CDR3 has 14 residues. With 4 bases clipped from V and 7 bases from J, the junction kept 7 bases outside the gene matches. CDR1 is GTSNPN and CDR2 is SVGIG in the germline V gene (reference sequence). The chain's CDR3 is CAWTSAGGRNEQFF. DNA for the CDR3: TGTGCCTGGACATCAGCGGGGGGGCGGAATGAGCAGTTCTTC.

The CDR3 region has the DNA TGCGCCAGCGGCTTTTCCGGGACAGGATACACAGATACGCAGTATTTT. The encoded protein is CASGFSGTGYTDTQYF. The chain uses TRBV23-1 and TRBJ2-3; 8 positions match TRBD1. TRBV23-1 is placed among ORFs of uncertain function. This CDR3 region has 16 residues. V was clipped by 8 bases and J by 2 bases; unmatched bases: 12.

The table lists this clone with a few counts. The genes are TRBV29-1 and TRBJ2-1, with D possibly being TRBD2 (5 bases). V gave up 3 bases and J gave up 4 bases, with 10 bases separating them. The CDR3 has 13 amino acids. Per germline, CDR1 SQVTM and CDR2 ANQGSEA. The CDR3 sequence: CSVDGGPYNEQFF. DNA of the CDR3: TGCAGCGTTGACGGCGGGCCATACAATGAGCAGTTCTTC.

This chain connects TRBV7-2 to TRBJ2-1, with TRBD2 identical over 12 bases. Trimming removed 0 bases from V and 4 bases from J; junction bases left unmatched: 7. The CDR3 runs 18 residues. Germline-derived CDR1 and CDR2 are SGHTA and FQGNSA. The CDR3 is CASSLAASGGALYNEQFF. In DNA form, the CDR3 reads TGTGCCAGCAGCTTAGCGGCTAGCGGGGGGGCTTTGTACAATGAGCAGTTCTTC.

This chain uses TRBV13 with TRBJ1-2; D call uncertain. The CDR3 length is 15 residues. Per the germline V gene, CDR1 is PRHDT and CDR2 is FYEKMQ (reference sequence). V lost 2 bases and J 2 bases, leaving 12 bases between the germline ends. This CDR3 is CASSLFRPQNYGYTF. CDR3 DNA sequence: TGTGCCAGCAGCTTATTCCGTCCACAGAACTATGGCTACACCTTC.